This T cell receptor (beta chain) was obtained from a study of T cell responses to AZD1222 COVID-19 vaccine. Whole-study results and caveats: White British donors predominated, females outnumbered males, and clonal diversity was possibly underestimated.

Notes on this clone: Its antigen is as yet unknown.

Germline lookup yields CDR1 MGHRA and CDR2 YSYEKL. V shed 5 bases, J shed 0 bases, and the junction held 6 bases outside the gene matches. The CDR3 is made up of 17 amino acids. Here immunoSEQ multiplex PCR was the method, and the copy in TCRdb shows in-frame clones only, minus some. Altogether about 150,000 clones are present, approximately 90% being singletons, with the ten largest covering roughly 1.2%. V is TRBV4-1 and J is TRBJ1-6, with 8 bases lining up with TRBD1. The material was peripheral blood, obtained 28 days after the second AZD1222 dose. This clonotype originated in an adult who received the AZD1222 COVID-19 vaccine. Here the CDR3 reads CASSATGESSYNSPLHF. The CDR3 nucleotides read TGCGCCAGCAGCGCGACAGGGGAATCCTCCTATAATTCACCCCTCCACTTT.